A selection of T cell receptor beta chains follows, all from one sample in a study of blood T cells in healthy people across ages. Each CDR3 protein gets one entry after TCRdb re-called the 5' RACE reads with MiXCR. Among about 1.4 million distinct CDR3 sequences, almost 60% were seen once, and the ten largest hold about 6.7%. The sequenced sample was blood. The receptors originated from a man in his late teens or twenties in good health. The CDR3 runs from the conserved cysteine through the conserved F or W. D genes are given only for firm matches. Size is omitted from some rows. Given values are once, few, many or a class for expanded clones.

>NA|TRBV29-1|TRBJ1-2|NA
CSVGDPRGLNYGYTF
TGCAGCGTAGGGGACCCCAGGGGCCTTAACTATGGCTACACCTTC
>NA|TRBV7-8|TRBJ1-1|many
CASSLVHSGAGTEAFF
TGTGCCAGCAGCTTAGTACACTCAGGGGCGGGGACTGAAGCTTTCTTT
>NA|TRBV29-1|TRBJ1-4|few
CSVKSEKLFF
TGCAGCGTTAAAAGTGAAAAACTGTTTTTT
>NA|TRBV25-1|TRBJ1-4|few
CASSDGADEKLFF
TGTGCCAGCAGTGACGGGGCTGATGAAAAACTGTTTTTT
>TRBD1|TRBV12-3/TRBV12-4|TRBJ1-5|NA
CASSPRGQGGQPQHF
TGTGCCAGCAGCCCCCGGGGCCAGGGGGGACAGCCCCAGCATTTT
>TRBD2|TRBV5-1|TRBJ2-4|few
CASSLQASGELNIQYF
TGCGCCAGCAGCTTGCAGGCTAGCGGGGAATTGAACATTCAGTACTTC
>TRBD2|TRBV6-5|TRBJ2-3|NA
CASSFLGGTRGTDTQYF
TGTGCCAGCAGTTTTCTAGGGGGGACTAGGGGCACAGATACGCAGTATTTT
>TRBD2|TRBV29-1|TRBJ2-5|NA
CSVGVLARNEQYF
TGCAGCGTTGGAGTACTAGCGCGCAATGAGCAGTACTTC
>TRBD1|TRBV4-1|TRBJ2-6|many
CASSSLGGQDSISGANVLTF
TGCGCCAGCAGCTCCCTTGGGGGACAGGATTCGATCTCTGGGGCCAACGTCCTGACTTTC
>NA|TRBV7-7|TRBJ2-3|NA
CASSYPRRAPDTQYF
TGTGCCAGCAGCTACCCCCGCAGGGCCCCAGATACGCAGTATTTT
>NA|TRBV27|TRBJ2-1|few
CASRLGGSSYNEQFF
TGTGCCAGCAGGCTCGGGGGCAGCTCCTACAATGAGCAGTTCTTC
>NA|TRBV12-3/TRBV12-4|TRBJ1-1|NA
CASTWRGANTEAFF
TGTGCCAGCACCTGGCGGGGGGCAAACACTGAAGCTTTCTTT
>NA|TRBV4-1|TRBJ1-5|NA
CASSQVERLNGNQPQHF
TGCGCCAGCAGCCAAGTAGAACGGCTCAATGGCAATCAGCCCCAGCATTTT
>TRBD2|TRBV6-6|TRBJ2-3|NA
CASSTTDGGSTDTQYF
TGTGCCAGCAGTACAACCGACGGGGGGAGCACAGATACGCAGTATTTT
>TRBD2|TRBV5-4|TRBJ2-5|NA
CASSSGGFYNEQYF
TGTGCCAGCTCCAGCGGGGGATTTTACAATGAGCAGTACTTC
>NA|TRBV4-1|TRBJ2-1|NA
CASSPRGGGALDEQFF
TGCGCCAGCAGCCCAAGAGGTGGCGGAGCCTTGGATGAGCAGTTCTTC